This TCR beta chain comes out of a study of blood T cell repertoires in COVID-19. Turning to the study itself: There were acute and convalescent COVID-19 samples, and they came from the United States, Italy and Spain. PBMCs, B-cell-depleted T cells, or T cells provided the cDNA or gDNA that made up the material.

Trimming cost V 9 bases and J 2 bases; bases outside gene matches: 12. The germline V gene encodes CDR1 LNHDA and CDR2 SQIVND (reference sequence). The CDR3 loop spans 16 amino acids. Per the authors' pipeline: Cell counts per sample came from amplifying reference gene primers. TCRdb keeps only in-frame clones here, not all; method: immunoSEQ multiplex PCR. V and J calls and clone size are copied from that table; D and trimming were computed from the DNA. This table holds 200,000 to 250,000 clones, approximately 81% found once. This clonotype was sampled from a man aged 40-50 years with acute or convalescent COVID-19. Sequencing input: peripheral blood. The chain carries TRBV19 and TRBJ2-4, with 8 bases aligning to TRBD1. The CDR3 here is CASTDDRGISKNIQYF. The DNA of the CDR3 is TGTGCCAGCACTGATGACAGGGGAATATCCAAAAACATTCAGTACTTC.